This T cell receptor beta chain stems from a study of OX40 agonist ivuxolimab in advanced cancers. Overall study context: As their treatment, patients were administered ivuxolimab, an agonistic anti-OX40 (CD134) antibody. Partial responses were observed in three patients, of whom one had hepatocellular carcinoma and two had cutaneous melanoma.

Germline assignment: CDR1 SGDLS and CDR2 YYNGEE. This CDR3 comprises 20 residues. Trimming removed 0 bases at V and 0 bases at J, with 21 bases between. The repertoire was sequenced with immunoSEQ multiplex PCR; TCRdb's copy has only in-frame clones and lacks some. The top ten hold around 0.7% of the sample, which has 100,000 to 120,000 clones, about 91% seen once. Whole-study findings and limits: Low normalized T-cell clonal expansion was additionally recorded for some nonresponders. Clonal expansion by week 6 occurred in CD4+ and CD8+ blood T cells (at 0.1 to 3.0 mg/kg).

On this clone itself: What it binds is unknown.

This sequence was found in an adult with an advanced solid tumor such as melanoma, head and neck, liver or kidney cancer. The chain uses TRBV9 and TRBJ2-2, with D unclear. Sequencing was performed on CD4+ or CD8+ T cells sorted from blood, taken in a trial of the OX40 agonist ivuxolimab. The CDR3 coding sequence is TGTGCCAGCAGCGTAGACCCTATTGGTTGGGTGATGGCGAACACCGGGGAGCTGTTTTTT. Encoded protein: CASSVDPIGWVMANTGELFF.